This entry describes one TCR beta chain. The antigen it binds to is not known. Per-base quality was not reported, and no clone a single base away is much larger than it. Patients chosen for sequencing had shown expansion of CD8+CD57+ cells by flow cytometry. Every patient had severe acquired aplastic anemia, diagnosed using the International Study of Aplastic Anemia and Agranulocytosis and Camitta criteria. No patient had received any therapy when blood was sampled. The study deep-sequenced TCR repertoires of sorted CD4+ and CD8+ blood T cells from severe aplastic anemia patients and healthy subjects. Patients were enrolled under clinicaltrials.gov protocols 00001620, 01623167, 00001397, 00071045, 00081523 and 00961064 in the USA. Ficoll-Paque density gradient centrifugation was used to isolate peripheral blood mononuclear cells. Before DNA extraction, CD4+ and CD8+ T cells were sorted by FACS or by magnetic beads.

These data come from a study of CD8+CD57+ T cells in acquired aplastic anemia (dated by TCRdb to between 2018 and 2020). In the study overall: On average, sorted CD4+ and CD8+ cells yielded 3 to 4 ug of extracted DNA, with a range of roughly 0.19 to 27.4 ug. A CD8+CD57+ expansion meant a frequency higher than the mean frequency seen in healthy subjects. Overall results and qualifications from the work: CD8+ Simpson's diversity did not differ significantly between patients and healthy controls (P=0.060). Roughly 30 CD8+ CDR3 sequences were found to be shared between patients and controls, but these sequences appeared to be highly expressed in patients and within the immunodominant clones of the patients.

TCR beta VDJ combination and CDR3 sequence profiling used genomic DNA as the template. TCR repertoire sequencing was run on an Illumina HiSeq 2000. As for the authors' bioinformatics: Repertoire assessment relied on Simpson's diversity index, CDR3 size and DJ length profiles, and TRBV/TRBJ rearrangement plots. Whichever DNA sequence was most abundant in the deep sequencing data was defined as the immunodominant clone. CDR3 amino acid sequences were screened for sharing across subjects and compared with published repertoires and the VDJdb database. TCRdb trimmed public reads at Q25 via fastp, called clones via MiXCR and kept in-frame beta chains. Each CDR3 protein gets just one entry, which takes the most common genes and DNA from the rows behind it. TCRdb's processing, not the authors' own work, is the source of the V and J calls. The sample has about 180,000 distinct CDR3 sequences on record, nearly 50% of them singletons. Over 10% of the sample belongs to the ten largest clones.

The receptor's source is a human donor with aplastic anemia. Sample: sorted CD4+, CD8+, or CD8+CD57+ T cells (not recorded which) from PBMCs.

The sequenced DNA is TGTGCCAGCAGTAAGGGGGCGAGTACTGAAGCTTTCTTT. Translated, it reads CASSKGASTEAFF. The V and J genes are TRBV6-4 and TRBJ1-1, and 7 junctional nucleotides match TRBD1. CDR1 and CDR2, looked up from the germline V gene, are MRHNA and SNTAGT. Germline trimming: 5 bases from V, 5 bases from J; junction bases outside gene matches: 5. Measured from the cysteine to the phenylalanine, the CDR3 is 13 residues long. Only CDR3 DNA is held: 39 bases, read in frame from base 1.